This T cell receptor (beta chain) derives from a study of cytomegalovirus exposure and HLA in healthy donors (dated by TCRdb to about 2017). General notes on the study: In an earlier analysis of roughly 500 of the donors, about 270 Gb of sequence data and approximately 120 million unique TCR beta sequences from 150 million to 200 million T cells were reported. About 330 gigabases of sequencing data and about 92 million unique TCR sequences made up an early release that covered approximately 620 HLA-typed donors. Among the roughly 400 genotyped donors, more than 70% belonged to the genetic ancestry cluster associated with self-reported Caucasian donors. The study was designed to test whether signatures of past pathogen exposure could be identified by cataloging public T cell receptors. The study profiled the T cell repertoires of fewer than 850 subjects by immunosequencing and related them to cytomegalovirus serostatus. Besides the first cohort of around 670 subjects, a separate validation cohort made up of 90 to 150 different subjects was used. To predict cytomegalovirus infection status, the study combined high-throughput TCR immunosequencing, statistical association of individual TCRs with disease status, and machine learning. A later analysis re-examined previously published TCR beta repertoires from 610 or so donors and added high-resolution HLA genotyping to investigate patterns of TCR occurrence. Rather than drawing on any new phenotypic data, the later analysis identified candidate immune exposures from TCR beta sequences and the way those sequences occurred across donors. To decide whether each TCR beta V gene segment behaved as functional or pseudogenic, an earlier analysis of some 600 of the donors relied on high-throughput TCR beta sequencing. Alongside the repertoire data, information on donor age, sex, ethnicity and CMV serostatus was compiled. In a later genetic analysis, genome-wide SNP genotypes for about 55% of the roughly 700 donors were used, and that subset was treated as a discovery cohort. Every repertoire in the discovery cohort had been generated on one and the same sequencing platform. HLA typing included class I and class II loci at four-digit resolution. The number of donors typed differed by locus, with roughly 620-640 for A, B, C, DRB1 and DQB1, roughly 520 for DQA1, about 610 for DPA1, and over 400 for DPB1. Several DR-DQ haplotypes were treated as single units for association and clustering because of strong linkage in the cohort. On average, 235,054 unique TCR beta nucleotide sequences were sequenced per donor among more than 350 genotyped donors of the cohort, with roughly 20% of those sequences being non-productive. What the research found in general, with its limitations: A later analysis reported that several top co-occurrence clusters appeared linked to parvovirus B19, influenza, CMV and Epstein-Barr virus. The sequencing pipeline was judged likely to have produced a cluster of highly shared sequence variants as a technical artifact. Assigning TCR associations to individual alleles was difficult when HLA alleles, especially DR and DQ, strongly co-occurred. Because some donors lacked HLA typing at each locus, the association tests relied only on the typed subset. The classifier was reported to diagnose cytomegalovirus status with high specificity and sensitivity in both the original and validation cohorts. The study gave a list of roughly 150 TCR beta chains associated with cytomegalovirus. This cohort had only TCR beta chains sequenced, and the lack of alpha or paired-chain data limited which features could be detected. Linkage disequilibrium might explain the correlated functional status among segregating V segments, but an unknown experimental factor could not be excluded. Specific HLA alleles were associated with 15,000 to 20,000 TCR beta sequences at a false discovery rate of 0.05 in a later analysis. In a later analysis, the rate of TCR association differed among HLA loci, with DRB1 alleles having the most associated TCRs and HLA-C alleles having the fewest. Immune exposure information for the cohort was limited to CMV serostatus. According to a later analysis, most CMV-associated TCR beta chains appeared to be HLA-restricted, and the HLA associations seemed to be driven largely by CMV exposure. In an earlier analysis of 587 of the donors, most TCR beta V segments appeared in productive rearrangements about 87% or about 30% of the time, broadly matching IMGT annotations. While some public TCRs were present in many individuals, most TCR sequences turned up only very rarely across donors. Because counts were too low, 15 or so rarely observed V segments, including chromosome 9 orphons, were excluded from the earlier analysis of under 650 of the donors. Compared with the approximately 720-donor mean, donors in an Asian-associated ancestry cluster had fewer N-insertions in productive TCRs, according to a later genetic analysis. It was suggested by the authors that the approach could potentially be generalized to other disease states and immunological phenotypes. Presence/absence analyses assumed roughly uniform sequencing depth across donors, an assumption that may not hold. In vitro tests confirmed that a few of the cytomegalovirus-associated TCR beta chains recognize cytomegalovirus antigens. Some IMGT-functional V segments, including TRBV6-2 and TRBV6-3, could not be distinguished by the 87-base-pair reads and were therefore excluded. In a later analysis, HLA-associated TCR beta chains were found to be more clonally expanded and to have lower generation probabilities than equally common non-associated chains. A further reported finding was that TCR beta sequences accurately predicted the HLA-A and HLA-B alleles for most subjects in the first cohort. A later genetic analysis associated a missense DCLRE1C variant with V-gene and J-gene trimming of TCR beta chains, and an independent cohort replicated the association.

Receptor libraries were prepared by the immunoSEQ multiplex PCR assay. The multiplex PCR relied on a mix of 60 forward primers for TCR Vbeta segments and 13 reverse primers for TCR Jbeta segments. The CDR3 region of rearranged TCR beta genes was amplified from genomic DNA by a multiplex PCR assay. On the Illumina HiSeq System, the amplified TCR beta libraries were sequenced as 87-base-pair reads. The study's own analysis went as follows. In a later analysis, tens of millions of unique TCR beta chains were counted across the 500 to 850 repertoires, and approximately 11 million of these chains were shared by at least two donors. To remove PCR and sequencing errors, raw reads were error-corrected and collapsed into unique sequences using a nearest-neighbor algorithm that merged closely related sequences. To assign V, D and J gene segments, CDR3 sequences were aligned to IMGT reference sequences. For a sequence to be retained, at least a six-nucleotide match to both a V gene segment and a J gene segment was required. A rearrangement counted as productive if the CDR3 had no stop codons and remained in frame with V and J, and every other rearrangement counted as non-productive. Following IMGT convention, CDR3 was defined as the stretch from the second conserved V-encoded cysteine to the conserved J-encoded phenylalanine. The earlier analysis of approximately 590 of the donors excluded any sequence lacking an unambiguous match to a single V gene segment. In an earlier analysis of about 590 of the donors, a V segment was called functional when productive rearrangements were above 56.7%, and segregating when the standard deviation between donors exceeded 5%. A statistical classification framework was developed to diagnose cytomegalovirus status using the catalog of TCR beta chain sequences. In a later analysis, V and J genes were assigned by comparing TCR nucleotide sequences against IMGT/GENE-DB human TR gene sequences. In a later analysis, CDR3 sequences and most-parsimonious VDJ recombination scenarios were assigned using the TCRdist pipeline. In a later analysis, every TCR beta chain was defined by the combination of its CDR3 amino acid sequence and its V-gene family, and reads without a unique V-gene family were dropped. In a later analysis, 500 to 700 highly shared, low-generation-probability nucleotide sequences were removed to address suspected cross-contamination and a sequencing artifact. A later analysis calculated a clonal expansion index for each public chain from normalized within-repertoire ranks of inferred template counts. Generation probabilities in a later analysis came from a VDJ recombination model fitted to out-of-frame rearrangements, and those results were checked against IGoR. In a later analysis, TCR-TCR, TCR-HLA and TCR-CMV co-occurrence was scored with hypergeometric tests, and a repertoire-size bias correction was applied to TCR pairs. To estimate false discovery rates, a later analysis permuted the HLA or CMV assignments 20 times. In a later analysis, co-occurring TCRs were grouped using DBSCAN, and TCRdist sequence similarity was added for clustering within HLA-allele-positive subsets. Co-occurrence clustering excluded repertoires with fewer than 30,000 or more than 120,000 public chains, plus five with anomalous nucleotide sharing. In TCRdb, the immuneACCESS table is reduced to in-frame sequences with V and J assigned. These tables do not hold every clone; where another copy was compared, an unresolved V gene accounts for under half, and the others remain unexplained. Clone size and V and J calls were adopted from that table, with D and trimming inferred from the DNA. The sample records under 130,000 clones, 9.5% to 15% of which are singletons. 15% to 20% of the sample goes to the ten largest clones.

Note on this clone: No antigen is known for it. No clone much larger than this one lies a single base away; base qualities are absent.

The germline V gene (reference sequence) provides CDR1 SEHNR and CDR2 FQNEAQ. Spanning cysteine to phenylalanine, the CDR3 consists of 14 amino acids. Only CDR3 DNA remains: 42 bases, in frame from the first base. After removal of 8 bases from V and 5 bases from J, the junction retains 9 bases not matched to a gene. The cohort consisted of some 730 healthy bone marrow donors. All cohort members were sampled while nominally healthy, although unrecorded immune exposures were likely present. The donor was CMV seropositive and belonged to the group of over 250 seropositive cohort members. A peripheral blood sample was collected from each donor, and TCR beta sequencing was performed on peripheral blood mononuclear cells. Genomic DNA was extracted from the blood cell samples with the Qiagen DNeasy Blood Extraction Kit.

The chain is encoded by TRBV7-9 joined to TRBJ2-7, with 10 bases matching TRBD1. The sequencing input was PBMCs. This clonotype was obtained from a man between 35 and 55 years old in good health and CMV-seropositive. The DNA reads TGTGCCAGCTCGAAGGGGACAGGGGTTGACGAGCAGTACTTC. It is translated as CASSKGTGVDEQYF.